This entry lists 24 T cell receptor beta chains sequenced from one sample in a study of CXCR3-negative and CXCR3-positive naive CD8 T cells. Study-level findings and limits: CXCR3-negative naive cells had less hydrophobic TRB CDR3s than did CXCR3-positive naive cells.

The antigens for these receptors are not known. With UMI labels, 5' RACE was used to prepare the TRB cDNA libraries. Using the 5' RACE reads, TCRdb records one entry per CDR3 protein without DNA. Recorded here are some 120,000 distinct CDR3 sequences; the top ten clones represent 0.59%. The specimen was naive CXCR3+ CD8+ T cells from blood. Subset reported: CD45RO-CCR7+CD27+CD95- naive CD8+ T cells expressing CXCR3 (TNR3+). The receptors derive from a human donor in good health. Some clones in this sample may be carry-over from other donors' samples.

This sequence joins TRBV5-5 and TRBJ2-7; TCRdb lists TRBD1, though no DNA is available to test this call. Germline-derived CDR1 and CDR2 are SGHKS and YYEKEE (reference sequence). This CDR3 has 15 residues. This chain's CDR3 is CASSVVDRGIYEQYF.

The gene calls are TRBV20-1 and TRBJ1-5; there is no DNA to check the TCRdb D call of TRBD1. This CDR3 contains 13 residues. Germline V gene sequence: CDR1 DFQATT, CDR2 SNEGSKA (reference sequence). CDR3 region: CSAIRGSGQPQHF.

The CDR3 protein is CSARDIESSYEQYF. The chain links TRBV20-1 to TRBJ2-7. This CDR3 spans 14 amino acids. Germline CDR1 is DFQATT and CDR2 is SNEGSKA (reference sequence).

The V gene is TRBV20-1, the J gene TRBJ2-7; TCRdb names TRBD1, which stays unverified in the absence of DNA. The CDR3 has 13 amino acids. Germline loops: CDR1 DFQATT, CDR2 SNEGSKA (reference sequence). The CDR3 region is CSAGTGVSYEQYF.

This sequence joins TRBV29-1 and TRBJ1-2; lacking DNA, the TRBD1 call made by TCRdb goes unchecked. Germline CDR1 and CDR2: SQVTM and ANQGSEA. The CDR3 loop spans 13 amino acids. CDR3 in amino acids: CSVSGQTNYGYTF.

The chain is built from TRBV7-2 and TRBJ2-1; the TCRdb call, TRBD2, lacks DNA for checking. This CDR3 contains 16 residues. Germline assignment: CDR1 SGHTA and CDR2 FQGNSA. CDR3 region: CASSPTPGGPGDEQFF.

J is TRBJ1-1 and V is TRBV20-1. Germline V gene sequence: CDR1 DFQATT, CDR2 SNEGSKA (reference sequence). This CDR3 region has 13 residues. The CDR3: CSASDGVYTEAFF.

The chain employs TRBV7-9 and TRBJ2-1; the D call from TCRdb, TRBD2, cannot be confirmed without DNA. This CDR3 is 14 amino acids long. Looked up from germline, CDR1 is SEHNR and CDR2 is FQNEAQ (reference sequence). The CDR3 is CASSSGLAANEQFF.

V gene TRBV3-1 combines with J gene TRBJ2-3; TCRdb outputs TRBD2, but without DNA this stays unchecked. This CDR3 has 18 residues. Germline V CDR1 and CDR2: LGHDT, YNNKEL (reference sequence). CDR3 sequence reads: CASSQVTSGSTREDTQYF.

The chain carries TRBV7-9 and TRBJ2-7; there is no DNA to check the TCRdb D call of TRBD1. CDR3 size: 14 residues. Germline V CDR1 and CDR2: SEHNR, FQNEAQ (reference sequence). This chain's CDR3 is CASSGRDSNYEQYF.

Its frequency marks this clonotype as medium-sized. The V and J genes are TRBV7-9 and TRBJ1-1. CDR3 size: 13 residues. Germline values: CDR1 SEHNR, CDR2 FQNEAQ (reference sequence). The CDR3 protein is CASSLGRNTEAFF.

V usage is TRBV7-7 and J usage is TRBJ2-5; TCRdb selects TRBD1, and the lack of DNA leaves this call unchecked. CDR1 and CDR2 (germline): SSHAT, FNYEAQ (reference sequence). The CDR3 covers 17 residues. CDR3 sequence: CASSLGLNPGQGETQYF.

The chain couples TRBV7-2 to TRBJ2-7; TCRdb reports TRBD1, a call that lacks DNA to check it against. The CDR3 has 15 amino acids. The germline V gene has CDR1 SGHTA and CDR2 FQGNSA. The CDR3 loop reads CASSLAPGASYEQYF.

This rearrangement joins TRBV20-1 to TRBJ1-5. The germline V gene encodes CDR1 DFQATT and CDR2 SNEGSKA (reference sequence). This CDR3 spans 15 amino acids. CDR3 loop: CSASRANGGNQPQHF.

The V gene is TRBV15, the J gene TRBJ2-7; no DNA is available, so the TRBD2 call from TCRdb remains unchecked. The CDR3 is 13 amino acids. CDR1 LNHNV and CDR2 YYDKDF come from the germline V gene (reference sequence). CDR3: CATSRASAGEQYF. The complete variable domain, with remaining parts taken from reference TRBV15 and TRBJ2-7, reads DAMVIQNPRYQVTQFGKPVTLSCSQTLNHNVMYWYQQKSSQAPKLLFHYYDKDFNNEADTPDNFQSRRPNTSFCFLDIRSPGLGDTAMYLCATSRASAGEQYFGPGTRLTVT.

This chain links TRBV21-1 with TRBJ2-6; the D call from TCRdb, TRBD1, cannot be confirmed without DNA. TRBV21-1 is reported as a pseudogene. The CDR3 has 19 amino acids. CDR3 sequence: CASSKASGRGESGANVLTF.

The genes are TRBV7-3 and TRBJ2-6. The CDR3 totals 15 residues. Germline CDR1 is SGHTA and CDR2 is FQGTGA. The CDR3 sequence: CASSPAESGANVLTF.

The chain links TRBV24-1 to TRBJ2-1; with no DNA, the TCRdb D assignment of TRBD2 cannot be verified. Germline V gene lookup returns CDR1 KGHDR and CDR2 SFDVKD. This CDR3 spans 15 amino acids. This CDR3 reads CATSDGLAEYREQFF.

The chain has TRBV10-3 and TRBJ2-5; without DNA, the TCRdb call of TRBD1 cannot be checked. Germline assignment: CDR1 ENHRY and CDR2 SYGVKD. This CDR3 has 14 residues. CDR3 amino acids: CAISPDQPGETQYF.

This chain joins TRBV5-1 and TRBJ2-7; TCRdb picks TRBD1, but there is no DNA to check that call. Germline V CDR1 and CDR2: SGHRS, YFSETQ. The CDR3 extends over 16 amino acids. The CDR3: CASSLAGRDNLDEQYF. The whole variable domain, remainder taken from reference TRBV5-1 and TRBJ2-7, is KAGVTQTPRYLIKTRGQQVTLSCSPISGHRSVSWYQQTPGQGLQFLFEYFSETQRNKGNFPGRFSGRQFSNSRSEMNVSTLELGDSALYLCASSLAGRDNLDEQYFGPGTRLTVT.

This chain connects TRBV29-1 to TRBJ2-5; TCRdb's D call, TRBD1, is unchecked because there is no DNA. Germline V gives CDR1 SQVTM, CDR2 ANQGSEA. CDR3 length: 12 residues. CDR3 sequence reads: CSARTGTGGQYF.

The V call is TRBV3-1, the J call TRBJ2-3; TCRdb indicates TRBD1, and absent DNA this call remains unverified. The germline CDR1 and CDR2 sequences are LGHDT and YNNKEL (reference sequence). The CDR3 totals 16 residues. CDR3 protein: CASSPARDRFTDTQYF.

The chain employs TRBV27 and TRBJ1-2. Germline V gene lookup returns CDR1 MNHEY and CDR2 SMNVEV (reference sequence). The CDR3 extends over 13 amino acids. The CDR3 sequence: CASSLSGPWGYTF.

The rearrangement links TRBV11-2 to TRBJ2-7; TCRdb outputs TRBD2, but without DNA this stays unchecked. The CDR3 loop spans 15 amino acids. Germline CDR1 and CDR2: SGHAT and FQNNGV. The CDR3 here is CASSLERLAGYEQYF.